Listed below are T cell receptor beta chains from one sample, sequenced in a study of T cells after yellow fever vaccination. TCRdb reprocessed the 5' RACE reads via MiXCR and lists one record per CDR3 protein. Among roughly 400,000 distinct CDR3 sequences, 15% to 20% were seen once, and the ten largest hold roughly 19%. The sequenced sample was PBMCs, obtained before the yellow fever booster vaccination. The receptor source for this set is a man aged 18 to 35 who received the YFV17D yellow fever vaccine. The CDR3 runs from the conserved cysteine through the conserved F or W. Each record gives: clone size, V gene, J gene, D gene, CDR3 protein. A D gene is named only where the DNA matches it firmly. Some rows mark clone size as missing; the rest say once, few, many or name a class of expanded clone.

NA	TRBV12-3/TRBV12-4	TRBJ2-7	TRBD1	CASGITGAEQYF
many	TRBV5-5	TRBJ2-1	NA	CASSPYYLSYNEQFF
NA	TRBV6-6	TRBJ1-5	NA	CASTKVGTPQHF
few	TRBV5-1	TRBJ2-7	TRBD2	CASSAVGGGQYEQYF
many	TRBV9	TRBJ2-7	TRBD1	CAREGDSYGYYEQYF
few	TRBV10-3	TRBJ1-6	NA	CAISEGGSPLHF
NA	TRBV7-6	TRBJ2-5	NA	CASRGFAPETQYF
NA	TRBV6-2/TRBV6-3	TRBJ2-3	NA	CASTYSGDTQYF
NA	TRBV6-2/TRBV6-3	TRBJ1-5	NA	CASSPNGSNQPQHF
NA	TRBV5-1	TRBJ2-5	NA	CASSRDSGSQETQYF
few	TRBV20-1	TRBJ2-5	NA	CSAPRARGETQYF